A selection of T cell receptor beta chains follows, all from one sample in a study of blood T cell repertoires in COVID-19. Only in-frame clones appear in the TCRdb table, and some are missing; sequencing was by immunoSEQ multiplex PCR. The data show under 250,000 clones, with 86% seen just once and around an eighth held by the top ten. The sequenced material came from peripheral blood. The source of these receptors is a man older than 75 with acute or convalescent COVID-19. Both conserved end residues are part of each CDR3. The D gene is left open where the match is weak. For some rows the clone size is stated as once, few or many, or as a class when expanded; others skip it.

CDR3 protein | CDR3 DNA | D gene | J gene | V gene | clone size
CASSLSVSYNSPLHF | TGTGCCAGCAGTTTATCAGTCTCCTATAATTCACCCCTCCACTTT | NA | TRBJ1-6 | TRBV28 | NA
CASSSPGGGYTF | TGTGCCAGCAGTTCGCCCGGGGGGGGCTACACCTTC | NA | TRBJ1-2 | TRBV28 | few
CASSLGLAGGMGETQYF | TGCGCCAGCAGCTTGGGACTAGCGGGAGGGATGGGAGAGACCCAGTACTTC | TRBD2 | TRBJ2-5 | TRBV5-1 | NA
CASSLVQGARTTYEQYF | TGTGCCAGCAGCTTGGTTCAGGGGGCCCGAACAACCTACGAGCAGTACTTC | TRBD1 | TRBJ2-7 | TRBV5-5 | NA
CASSQGIRGNQPQHF | TGTGCCAGCAGCCAAGGTATCAGGGGCAATCAGCCCCAGCATTTT | NA | TRBJ1-5 | TRBV3-1/TRBV3-2 | NA
CASSFARLAGGTQYF | TGTGCCAGCAGCTTTGCCCGGCTAGCGGGGGGGACCCAGTACTTC | TRBD2 | TRBJ2-5 | TRBV7-2 | NA
CASSQDTKGSGYTF | TGTGCCAGCAGCCAAGATACGAAGGGGTCTGGCTACACCTTC | NA | TRBJ1-2 | TRBV3-1/TRBV3-2 | NA
CASSQGGGSYNEQFF | TGTGCCAGCAGCCAAGGCGGTGGCTCCTACAATGAGCAGTTCTTC | NA | TRBJ2-1 | TRBV3-1/TRBV3-2 | NA
CASSIGRGETQYF | TGTGCCAGTAGTATCGGGAGGGGCGAGACCCAGTACTTC | TRBD2 | TRBJ2-5 | TRBV19 | NA
CASSNTDTQYF | TGTGCCAGCAGTAACACAGATACGCAGTATTTT | NA | TRBJ2-3 | TRBV7-9 | NA
CASSQTGGGGYTF | TGTGCCAGCAGCCAAACGGGGGGCGGAGGCTACACCTTC | NA | TRBJ1-2 | TRBV3-1/TRBV3-2 | NA
CASSIQGVQGEQFF | TGTGCCAGCAGCATACAGGGGGTCCAGGGTGAGCAGTTCTTC | TRBD1 | TRBJ2-1 | TRBV28 | NA
CASSKRGLSNEKLFF | TGTGCCAGCAGCAAGCGGGGGCTTTCTAATGAAAAACTGTTTTTT | NA | TRBJ1-4 | TRBV21-1 | NA
CAISGKGQGTGTGELFF | TGTGCCATCAGTGGAAAGGGACAGGGGACGGGGACCGGGGAGCTGTTTTTT | TRBD1 | TRBJ2-2 | TRBV10-3 | NA
CASSPEITTNEKLFF | TGTGCCAGCTCACCGGAGATTACAACTAATGAAAAACTGTTTTTT | NA | TRBJ1-4 | TRBV18 | NA
CASSILAPSYEQYF | TGTGCCAGTAGTATACTAGCGCCCTCCTACGAGCAGTACTTC | NA | TRBJ2-7 | TRBV19 | NA
CASSVMGQGSDEQFF | TGTGCCAGCAGTGTCATGGGACAGGGGTCTGATGAGCAGTTCTTC | TRBD1 | TRBJ2-1 | TRBV2 | NA
CATSPRRRDGRETQYF | TGTGCCACCAGTCCACGGAGGAGGGATGGGCGGGAGACCCAGTACTTC | NA | TRBJ2-5 | TRBV24-1 | NA
CASSLDYGNTIYF | TGCGCCAGCAGCTTGGATTATGGAAACACCATATATTTT | NA | TRBJ1-3 | TRBV5-1 | NA
CASSISGPRSTEAFF | TGTGCCAGTAGTATATCAGGGCCGCGGAGCACTGAAGCTTTCTTT | NA | TRBJ1-1 | TRBV19 | NA
CASTTGNTIYF | TGTGCCAGCACCACTGGAAACACCATATATTTT | NA | TRBJ1-3 | TRBV28 | NA
CASSLEVRNYEQYF | TGTGCCAGCAGCTTAGAAGTGCGGAACTACGAGCAGTACTTC | NA | TRBJ2-7 | TRBV7-2 | once
CASGPIQETQYF | TGTGCCAGCGGCCCCATCCAAGAGACCCAGTACTTC | NA | TRBJ2-5 | TRBV9 | NA
CASSLTSGSGELFF | TGCGCCAGCAGCCTGACTAGCGGGAGCGGGGAGCTGTTTTTT | TRBD2 | TRBJ2-2 | TRBV5-1 | NA
CASSVGTAHNSPLHF | TGTGCCAGCAGCGTGGGGACAGCTCATAATTCACCCCTCCACTTT | TRBD1 | TRBJ1-6 | TRBV9 | NA
CASSYDRGTQYF | TGTGCCAGCAGTTACGATAGGGGGACCCAGTACTTC | NA | TRBJ2-5 | TRBV6-2/TRBV6-3 | NA
CASSQDARGREYF | TGTGCCAGCAGCCAAGATGCGCGGGGGAGGGAGTACTTC | TRBD2 | TRBJ2-7 | TRBV3-1/TRBV3-2 | NA
CASSAEGSGGSDEQFF | TGTGCCAGCAGCGCCGAGGGGTCCGGCGGGAGCGATGAGCAGTTCTTC | TRBD2 | TRBJ2-1 | TRBV9 | NA
CASSTPRVAYEQYF | TGTGCCAGCAGTACCCCCCGGGTTGCCTACGAGCAGTACTTC | NA | TRBJ2-7 | TRBV6-5 | NA
CASSSINEKLFF | TGTGCCAGCAGTTCCATTAATGAAAAACTGTTTTTT | NA | TRBJ1-4 | TRBV6-5 | few
CASTRRTGTNTGELFF | TGTGCCAGCACCCGCAGGACAGGTACTAACACCGGGGAGCTGTTTTTT | TRBD1 | TRBJ2-2 | TRBV27 | NA
CASSLASLSTDTQYF | TGTGCCAGCAGTTTAGCCAGTCTTAGCACAGATACGCAGTATTTT | NA | TRBJ2-3 | TRBV28 | NA
CASSLVGGGYTF | TGTGCCAGCAGCTTAGTTGGCGGTGGCTACACCTTC | NA | TRBJ1-2 | TRBV5-8 | NA
CASSSLMEAFF | TGTGCCAGCAGTTCCCTAATGGAAGCTTTCTTT | NA | TRBJ1-1 | TRBV6-5 | NA
CASSWSGAVADTQYF | TGTGCCAGCAGTTGGTCAGGGGCTGTGGCAGATACGCAGTATTTT | NA | TRBJ2-3 | TRBV27 | NA
CASSATGVGEQYF | TGTGCTAGCAGCGCTACAGGGGTGGGCGAGCAGTACTTC | TRBD1 | TRBJ2-7 | TRBV7-7 | NA
CASSLAGTLSYNEQFF | TGTGCCAGCAGCTTAGCGGGGACACTCTCCTACAATGAGCAGTTCTTC | NA | TRBJ2-1 | TRBV7-2 | NA
CASSPLDSPNEKLFF | TGTGCCAGTAGTCCGTTGGACAGCCCTAATGAAAAACTGTTTTTT | NA | TRBJ1-4 | TRBV19 | few
CASSEGGLARDTQYF | TGCGCCAGCAGTGAGGGGGGACTAGCCAGAGATACGCAGTATTTT | TRBD2 | TRBJ2-3 | TRBV10-1 | NA
CASSGPGFQETQYF | TGTGCCAGCAGTGGCCCGGGATTCCAAGAGACCCAGTACTTC | NA | TRBJ2-5 | TRBV9 | NA
CASSLQGLYGYTF | TGTGCCAGCAGTTTGCAGGGGCTCTATGGCTACACCTTC | NA | TRBJ1-2 | TRBV12-3/TRBV12-4 | few
CASSPGDSGTEAFF | TGTGCCAGCAGTCCCGGGGACAGCGGCACTGAAGCTTTCTTT | TRBD1 | TRBJ1-1 | TRBV6-5 | NA
CASSWGPQQGSGNTIYF | TGCGCCAGCAGCTGGGGCCCACAACAGGGGTCTGGAAACACCATATATTTT | TRBD1 | TRBJ1-3 | TRBV5-1 | NA
CASSLDRGGYGYTF | TGTGCCAGCAGTCTCGACAGGGGGGGCTATGGCTACACCTTC | TRBD1 | TRBJ1-2 | TRBV6-5 | NA
CASSWRGSGRGNIQYF | TGTGCCAGCAGTTGGAGGGGTAGCGGGAGAGGGAACATTCAGTACTTC | TRBD2 | TRBJ2-4 | TRBV27 | NA
CASSSSGRGGLSGANVLTF | TGTGCCAGCAGCTCCTCGGGCCGAGGAGGACTCTCTGGGGCCAACGTCCTGACTTTC | NA | TRBJ2-6 | TRBV5-5 | NA
CASSPTGGSSPLHF | TGCGCCAGCAGCCCCACAGGGGGCAGTTCACCCCTCCACTTT | TRBD1 | TRBJ1-6 | TRBV4-3 | NA
CASSRDRGTYDGYTF | TGCGCCAGCAGCCGGGACAGGGGGACCTACGACGGCTACACCTTC | TRBD1 | TRBJ1-2 | TRBV5-1 | NA
CASSQRGLAYNEQFF | TGCGCCAGCAGCCAGAGGGGACTAGCCTACAATGAGCAGTTCTTC | TRBD2 | TRBJ2-1 | TRBV4-3 | once
CASSYSGQVSSYEQYF | TGTGCCAGCAGTTACTCGGGACAGGTGAGCTCCTACGAGCAGTACTTC | TRBD1 | TRBJ2-7 | TRBV6-5 | NA
CASSQEGTLRGNTIYF | TGCGCCAGCAGCCAAGAGGGCACATTAAGGGGAAACACCATATATTTT | NA | TRBJ1-3 | TRBV4-1 | NA
CASSTTGRYTGELFF | TGTGCCAGCAGTACCACAGGGCGTTACACCGGGGAGCTGTTTTTT | NA | TRBJ2-2 | TRBV28 | few
CASSIGTSSSTDTQYF | TGTGCCAGTAGTATCGGGACTAGCAGTAGCACAGATACGCAGTATTTT | TRBD2 | TRBJ2-3 | TRBV19 | NA
CASSRQGALGDTQYF | TGTGCCAGCAGTAGACAGGGGGCCTTGGGGGATACGCAGTATTTT | TRBD1 | TRBJ2-3 | TRBV6-5 | NA